The 7 T cell receptor beta chains below all came from one sample that was sequenced in a study of Graves' ophthalmopathy and Graves' hyperthyroidism. The sequenced template was RNA, covering the TCR beta CDR3 region. The first round was an RT-PCR with HTBI primers, and the second round was a multiplex PCR. TCRdb passed the multiplex PCR reads through MiXCR, listing each CDR3 protein once. The sample consists of 200,000 to 250,000 distinct CDR3 sequences, approximately 29% of them appearing once. Sequencing used peripheral blood. These TCRs come from a man aged 50-59 years with Graves' ophthalmopathy.

This clonotype appeared many times. This chain links TRBV27 with TRBJ2-7, with 15 nucleotides matching TRBD2. Germline V gene sequence: CDR1 MNHEY, CDR2 SMNVEV (reference sequence). This CDR3 spans 19 amino acids. V gave up 8 bases and J gave up 4 bases; unmatched junction bases: 18. In DNA form, the CDR3 reads TGTGCCAGCCGTTCTCTGGGACTAGCGGGAGGCCTGTTGTCATACGAGCAGTACTTC. As protein: CASRSLGLAGGLLSYEQYF.

This rearrangement joins TRBV12-3 or TRBV12-4 to TRBJ2-5; D is undetermined. The CDR3 has 16 amino acids. Between the trimmed V and J ends, which lost 2 bases and 0 bases, there was a span of 13 bases. The CDR3 DNA follows: TGTGCCAGCAGTTTATCCTCCCCCGGGCACCAAGAGACCCAGTACTTC. Translated: CASSLSSPGHQETQYF.

There are many counts of this clonotype. The V gene is TRBV6-1, the J gene TRBJ1-5; D is unclear. Germline V gene data show CDR1 as MNHNS and CDR2 as SASEGT. Trimming left V 2 bases short and J 3 bases short, with 8 bases between. The CDR3 has 14 residues. CDR3 amino acids: CASSESGFNQPQHF. CDR3 bases: TGTGCCAGCAGTGAATCGGGTTTCAATCAGCCCCAGCATTTT.

In its sample, this clonotype was seen a few times. This chain uses TRBV12-3 or TRBV12-4 with TRBJ1-6, with 10 bases that match TRBD1. CDR3 length: 15 amino acids. Trimming removed 6 bases from V and 8 bases from J; junction bases left unmatched: 7. The CDR3 sequence: CASSIRDRGYSPLHF. CDR3 coding DNA: TGTGCCAGCAGCATCCGGGACAGGGGTTATTCACCCCTCCACTTT.

The V gene is TRBV6-2 or TRBV6-3, the J gene TRBJ1-2; possible D gene TRBD1, 5 bases. The length of the CDR3 is 14 residues. Trimming removed 2 bases from V and 8 bases from J, with 15 bases in between. Germline V gene lookup returns CDR1 MNHEY and CDR2 SVGEGT. CDR3 nucleotides: TGTGCCAGCAGTTACGACGAGGGGAGACGGGGCTACACCTTC. Translating it yields CASSYDEGRRGYTF.

The sample holds many counts of this clonotype. V gene TRBV27 combines with J gene TRBJ2-7; possible D gene TRBD1, 6 bases. V was shortened by 6 bases and J by 6 bases, with 15 bases between the two germline ends. CDR1 is MNHEY, CDR2 SMNVEV, per germline (reference sequence). The CDR3 runs to 13 residues. CDR3 coding DNA: TGTGCCAGCAGATTGGACAGATTTACCGAGCAGTACTTC. Protein: CASRLDRFTEQYF.

This clonotype was observed many times. The chain is built from TRBV12-5 and TRBJ2-7, with D tentatively TRBD2 (5 bases). With 7 bases removed from V and 2 bases from J, the gap between germline ends came to 15 bases. CDR3 length: 14 residues. From germline, CDR1 is LGHNT and CDR2 FRNRAP. CDR3: CASAPTLGTYEQYF. The CDR3 region has the DNA TGTGCTAGTGCCCCGACACTAGGAACCTACGAGCAGTACTTC. Complete variable domain (other parts from reference TRBV12-5 and TRBJ2-7): DARVTQTPRHKVTEMGQEVTMRCQPILGHNTVFWYRQTMMQGLELLAYFRNRAPLDDSGMPKDRFSAEMPDATLATLKIQPSEPRDSAVYFCASAPTLGTYEQYFGPGTRLTVT.